This is a list of T cell receptor beta chains from one sample in a study of technical replicates of blood from a handful of donors. Method: immunoSEQ multiplex PCR; TCRdb's copy keeps in-frame clones and lacks some. The sample lists 80,000 to 100,000 clones; nearly 97% were seen once. The material sequenced was T cells isolated from PBMCs. Receptors were obtained from a human donor in good health. Each CDR3 is given with its conserved first and last residue. The D gene is left open where the match is weak. Expanded clones get a size class; other rows say once, few or many, or leave the size out.

D	size	J	V	CDR3
NA	NA	TRBJ2-2	TRBV5-1	CASSLGQPGELFF
NA	NA	TRBJ1-6	TRBV2	CASRDRLNSPLHF
NA	NA	TRBJ2-1	TRBV5-4	CASSHTFDSYNEQFF
TRBD1	few	TRBJ1-3	TRBV28	CASSLVGQLGNTIYF
TRBD1	NA	TRBJ1-1	TRBV6-1	CASIEGQGNTEAFF
TRBD1	NA	TRBJ1-1	TRBV5-1	CASRNRGNTEAFF
NA	NA	TRBJ1-1	TRBV29-1	CSVDGWGVNTEAFF
NA	NA	TRBJ2-3	TRBV5-4	CASSFSRSGGTDTQYF
TRBD2	NA	TRBJ2-7	TRBV5-1	CASSFLTSGTSYEQYF
NA	NA	TRBJ2-2	TRBV2	CASRGPARARELFF
NA	NA	TRBJ2-3	TRBV28	CAGNAGGGGADTQYF